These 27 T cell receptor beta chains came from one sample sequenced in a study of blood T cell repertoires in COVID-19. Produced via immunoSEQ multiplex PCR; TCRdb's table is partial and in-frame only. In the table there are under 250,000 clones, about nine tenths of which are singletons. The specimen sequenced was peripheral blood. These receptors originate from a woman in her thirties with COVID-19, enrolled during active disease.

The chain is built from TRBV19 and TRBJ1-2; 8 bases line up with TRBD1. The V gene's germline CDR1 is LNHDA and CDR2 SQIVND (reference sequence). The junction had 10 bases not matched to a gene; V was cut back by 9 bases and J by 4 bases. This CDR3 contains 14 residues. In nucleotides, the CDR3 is TGTGCCAGCAAAACCTTACAGGGGGGCTATGGCTACACCTTC. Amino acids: CASKTLQGGYGYTF.

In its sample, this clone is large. The CDR3 coding sequence is TGTGCCAGCAGTTACGTCGACAATGAGCAGTTCTTC. Amino acids: CASSYVDNEQFF. The chain couples TRBV6-2 or TRBV6-3 to TRBJ2-1; the D is unclear. This CDR3 has 12 amino acids. Trimming took off 2 bases at V and 5 bases at J, with 4 bases between the two ends. CDR1 MNHEY and CDR2 SVGEGT come from the germline V gene.

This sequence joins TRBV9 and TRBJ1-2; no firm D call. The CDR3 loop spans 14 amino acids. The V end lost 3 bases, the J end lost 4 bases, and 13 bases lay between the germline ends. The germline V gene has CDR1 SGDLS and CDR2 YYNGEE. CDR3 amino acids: CASSALTGSYGYTF. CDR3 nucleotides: TGTGCCAGCAGCGCACTGACGGGGTCCTATGGCTACACCTTC. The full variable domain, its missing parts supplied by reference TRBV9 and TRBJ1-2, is DSGVTQTPKHLITATGQRVTLRCSPRSGDLSVYWYQQSLDQGLQFLIQYYNGEERAKGNILERFSAQQFPDLHSELNLSSLELGDSALYFCASSALTGSYGYTFGSGTRLTVV.

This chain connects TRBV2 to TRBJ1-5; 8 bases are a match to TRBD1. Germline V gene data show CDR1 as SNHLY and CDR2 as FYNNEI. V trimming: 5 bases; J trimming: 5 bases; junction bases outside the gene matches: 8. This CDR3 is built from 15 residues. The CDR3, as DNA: TGTGCCAGCAGTTGGGACAGGCTCGGCTATCAGCCCCAGCATTTT. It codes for CASSWDRLGYQPQHF.

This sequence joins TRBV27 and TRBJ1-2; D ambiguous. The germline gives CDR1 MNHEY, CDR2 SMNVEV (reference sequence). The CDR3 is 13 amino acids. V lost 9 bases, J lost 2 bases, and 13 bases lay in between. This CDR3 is CASSPGRNYGYTF. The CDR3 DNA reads TGTGCCAGTTCCCCTGGGAGAAACTATGGCTACACCTTC.

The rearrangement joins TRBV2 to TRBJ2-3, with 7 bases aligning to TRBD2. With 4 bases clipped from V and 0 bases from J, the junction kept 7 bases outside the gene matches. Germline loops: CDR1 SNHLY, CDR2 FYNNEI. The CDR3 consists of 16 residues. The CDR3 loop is CASSAVGRASTDTQYF. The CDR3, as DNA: TGTGCCAGCAGTGCGGTAGGGAGGGCGAGCACAGATACGCAGTATTTT. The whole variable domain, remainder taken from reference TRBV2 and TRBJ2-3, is EPEVTQTPSHQVTQMGQEVILRCVPISNHLYFYWYRQILGQKVEFLVSFYNNEISEKSEIFDDQFSVERPDGSNFTLKIRSTKLEDSAMYFCASSAVGRASTDTQYFGPGTRLTVL.

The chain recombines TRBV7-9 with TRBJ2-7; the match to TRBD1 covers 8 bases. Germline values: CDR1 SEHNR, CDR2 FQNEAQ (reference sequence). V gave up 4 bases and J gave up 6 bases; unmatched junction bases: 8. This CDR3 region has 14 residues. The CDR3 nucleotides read TGTGCCAGCAGCTCACTAATCGACAGGGGCGAGCAGTACGTC. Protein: CASSSLIDRGEQYV.

The CDR3 reads CASSPLAAASFSGNTIYF. Written as DNA, the CDR3 is TGTGCCAGCAGCCCGTTGGCGGCCGCCAGTTTCTCTGGAAACACCATATATTTT. The chain joins TRBV14 to TRBJ1-3; D remains unclear. V was shortened by 4 bases and J by 0 bases, with 19 bases between the two germline ends. The germline CDR1 and CDR2 sequences are SGHDN and FVKESK. This CDR3 has 18 residues.

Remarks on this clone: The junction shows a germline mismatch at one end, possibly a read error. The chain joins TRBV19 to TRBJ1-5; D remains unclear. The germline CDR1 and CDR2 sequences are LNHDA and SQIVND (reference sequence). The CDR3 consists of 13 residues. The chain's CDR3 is CASSMAGNHPQHF. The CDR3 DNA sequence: TGTGCCAGTAGTATGGCGGGTAATCATCCCCAGCATTTT.

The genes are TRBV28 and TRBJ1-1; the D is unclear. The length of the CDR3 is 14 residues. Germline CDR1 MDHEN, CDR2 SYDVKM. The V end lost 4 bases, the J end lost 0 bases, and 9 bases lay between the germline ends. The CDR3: CASSSPSMNTEAFF. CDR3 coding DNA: TGTGCCAGCAGTTCCCCGAGCATGAACACTGAAGCTTTCTTT.

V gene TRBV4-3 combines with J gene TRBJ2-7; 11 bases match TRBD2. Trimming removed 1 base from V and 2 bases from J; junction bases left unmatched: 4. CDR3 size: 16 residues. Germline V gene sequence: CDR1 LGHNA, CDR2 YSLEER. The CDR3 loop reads CASSQGSSGGAYEQYF. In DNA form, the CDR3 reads TGCGCCAGCAGCCAAGGGAGTAGCGGGGGGGCCTACGAGCAGTACTTC.

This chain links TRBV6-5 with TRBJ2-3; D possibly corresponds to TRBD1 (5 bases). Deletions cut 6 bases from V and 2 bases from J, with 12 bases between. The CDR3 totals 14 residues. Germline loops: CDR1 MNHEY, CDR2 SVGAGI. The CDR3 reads CASRQATNTDTQYF. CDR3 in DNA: TGTGCCAGCAGACAGGCTACCAACACAGATACGCAGTATTTT.

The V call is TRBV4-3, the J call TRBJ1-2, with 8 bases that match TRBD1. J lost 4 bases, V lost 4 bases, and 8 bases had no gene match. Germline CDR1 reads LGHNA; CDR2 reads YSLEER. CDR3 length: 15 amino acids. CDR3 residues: CASSPADRDAYGYTF. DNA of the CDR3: TGCGCCAGCAGCCCCGCGGACAGGGATGCCTATGGCTACACCTTC.

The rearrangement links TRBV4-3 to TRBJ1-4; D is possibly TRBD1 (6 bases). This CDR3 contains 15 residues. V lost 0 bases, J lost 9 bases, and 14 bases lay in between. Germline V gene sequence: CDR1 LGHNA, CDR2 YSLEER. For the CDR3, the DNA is TGCGCCAGCAGCCAAGATATACAGGGTACGCAAAAACTGTTTTTT. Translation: CASSQDIQGTQKLFF.

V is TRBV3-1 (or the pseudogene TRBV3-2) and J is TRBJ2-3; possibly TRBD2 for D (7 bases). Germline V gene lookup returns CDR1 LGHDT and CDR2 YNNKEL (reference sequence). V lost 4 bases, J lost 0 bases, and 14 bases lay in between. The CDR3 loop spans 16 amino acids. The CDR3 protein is CASSPGGGLSTDTQYF. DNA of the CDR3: TGTGCCAGCAGCCCCGGCGGGGGCCTGAGCACAGATACGCAGTATTTT.

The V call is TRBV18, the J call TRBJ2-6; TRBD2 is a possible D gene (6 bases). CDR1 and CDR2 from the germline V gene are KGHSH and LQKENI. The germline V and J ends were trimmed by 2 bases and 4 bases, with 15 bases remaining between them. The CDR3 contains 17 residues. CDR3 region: CASSPRKEGRGANVLTF. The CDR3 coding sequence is TGTGCCAGCTCACCAAGGAAGGAGGGTAGGGGGGCCAACGTCCTGACTTTC.

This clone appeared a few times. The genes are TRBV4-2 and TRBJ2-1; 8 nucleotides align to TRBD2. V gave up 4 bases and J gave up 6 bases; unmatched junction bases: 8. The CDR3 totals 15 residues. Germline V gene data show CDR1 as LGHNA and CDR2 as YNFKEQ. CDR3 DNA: TGTGCCAGCAGCCCGGGAGGGACCGGGGTCAATGAGCAGTTCTTC. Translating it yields CASSPGGTGVNEQFF.

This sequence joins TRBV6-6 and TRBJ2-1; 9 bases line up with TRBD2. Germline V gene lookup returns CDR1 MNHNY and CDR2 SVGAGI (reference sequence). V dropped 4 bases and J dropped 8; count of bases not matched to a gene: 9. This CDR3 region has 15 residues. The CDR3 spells CASSSLAGAGDEQFF. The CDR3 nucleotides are TGTGCCAGCAGTTCCTTAGCGGGGGCGGGGGATGAGCAGTTCTTC.

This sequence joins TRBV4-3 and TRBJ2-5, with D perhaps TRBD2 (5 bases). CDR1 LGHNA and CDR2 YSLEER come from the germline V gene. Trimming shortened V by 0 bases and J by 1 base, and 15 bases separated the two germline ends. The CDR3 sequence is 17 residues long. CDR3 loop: CASSQDHRRRIQETQYF. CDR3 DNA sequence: TGCGCCAGCAGCCAAGATCATCGGAGGAGGATCCAAGAGACCCAGTACTTC.

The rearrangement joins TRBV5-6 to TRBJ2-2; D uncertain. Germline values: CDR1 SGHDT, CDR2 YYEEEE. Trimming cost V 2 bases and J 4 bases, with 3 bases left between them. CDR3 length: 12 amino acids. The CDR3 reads CASSFGTGELFF. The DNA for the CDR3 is TGTGCCAGCAGCTTCGGCACCGGGGAGCTGTTTTTT. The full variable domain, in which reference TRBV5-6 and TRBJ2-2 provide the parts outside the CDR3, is DAGVTQSPTHLIKTRGQQVTLRCSPKSGHDTVSWYQQALGQGPQFIFQYYEEEERQRGNFPDRFSGHQFPNYSSELNVNALLLGDSALYLCASSFGTGELFFGEGSRLTVL.

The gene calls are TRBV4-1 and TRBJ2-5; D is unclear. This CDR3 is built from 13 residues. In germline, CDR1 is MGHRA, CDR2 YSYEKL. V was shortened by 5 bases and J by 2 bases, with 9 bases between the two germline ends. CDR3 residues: CASSGQAQETQYF. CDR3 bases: TGCGCCAGCAGCGGGCAGGCACAAGAGACCCAGTACTTC.

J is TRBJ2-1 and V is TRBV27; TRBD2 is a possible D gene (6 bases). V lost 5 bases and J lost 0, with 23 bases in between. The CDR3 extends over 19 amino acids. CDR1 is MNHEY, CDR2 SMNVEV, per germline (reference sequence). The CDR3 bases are TGTGCCAGCAGTCCAACAAGCGGGTTCATCGGGAACTCCTACAATGAGCAGTTCTTC. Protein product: CASSPTSGFIGNSYNEQFF.

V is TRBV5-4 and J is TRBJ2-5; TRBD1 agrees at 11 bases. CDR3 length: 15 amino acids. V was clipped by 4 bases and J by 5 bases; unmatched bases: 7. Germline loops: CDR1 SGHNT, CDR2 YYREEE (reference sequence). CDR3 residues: CASSLGQGARETQYF. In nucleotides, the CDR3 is TGTGCCAGCAGCCTTGGACAGGGGGCGCGGGAGACCCAGTACTTC.

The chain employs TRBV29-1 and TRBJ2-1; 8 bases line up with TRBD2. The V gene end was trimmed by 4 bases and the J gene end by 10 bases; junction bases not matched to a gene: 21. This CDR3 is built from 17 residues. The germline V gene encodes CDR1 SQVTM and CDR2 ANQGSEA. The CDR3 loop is CSVVPPSSGGAMWEQFF. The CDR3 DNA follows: TGCAGCGTTGTGCCCCCTTCGTCGGGGGGGGCAATGTGGGAGCAGTTCTTC.

CDR3 DNA sequence: TGCGCCAGCAGCCAAGTCTTCAGGGGGGACACCGGGGAGCTGTTTTTT. The encoded protein is CASSQVFRGDTGELFF. The chain uses TRBV4-3 and TRBJ2-2; D is perhaps TRBD1 (7 bases). The length of the CDR3 is 16 residues. Germline CDR1 reads LGHNA; CDR2 reads YSLEER. V dropped 1 base and J dropped 3 bases, with 12 bases sitting between them.

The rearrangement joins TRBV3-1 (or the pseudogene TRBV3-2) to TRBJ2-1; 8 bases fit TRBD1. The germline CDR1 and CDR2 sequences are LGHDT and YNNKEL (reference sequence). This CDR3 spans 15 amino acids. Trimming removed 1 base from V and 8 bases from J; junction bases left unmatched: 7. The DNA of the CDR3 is TGTGCCAGCAGCCAAGCTGAGACAGGGGTGGATGAGCAGTTCTTC. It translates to CASSQAETGVDEQFF.

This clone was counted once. The CDR3 coding sequence is TGTGCCAGCAGCTTAGTGAAAACAGGGGGCGCGGGAGGCTACACCTTC. Its protein is CASSLVKTGGAGGYTF. V gene TRBV11-2 combines with J gene TRBJ1-2, with 9 bases identical to TRBD1. V gave up 1 base and J gave up 8 bases; unmatched junction bases: 11. This CDR3 has 16 residues. Germline V CDR1 and CDR2: SGHAT, FQNNGV.